The clone carrying this T cell receptor (beta chain) was detected a few times. What it binds is not known. These data are taken from a study of T-cell memory formation after mild COVID-19. General study points: Clones shrinking between day 15 and 85 showed a balanced CD4/CD8 split, and those that grew later tilted toward CD4+.

V was cut by 2 bases and J by 4 bases, with 15 bases left in between. The CDR3 loop spans 15 amino acids. Germline assignment: CDR1 KGHSH and CDR2 LQKENI. TCRdb analysed the 5' RACE reads with MiXCR anew, one entry per CDR3 protein. The data contain about 180,000 distinct CDR3 sequences, 15% to 20% of them singletons. Sample: PBMCs or a T cell subset sorted from them (not recorded which). The J gene is TRBJ2-7, the V gene TRBV18, with a tentative D call TRBD2 (5 bases). The clonotype comes from an adult woman who had mild COVID-19 (a few samples of this study predate the infection). Cell type and time point are not known. The CDR3 loop reads CASSPSADGIYEQYF. The DNA for the CDR3 is TGTGCCAGCTCACCATCAGCGGACGGGATTTACGAGCAGTACTTC.